Listed here are 10 T cell receptor beta chains from one sample, sequenced in a study of cytomegalovirus exposure and HLA in healthy donors. Amplification used 60 Vbeta primers and 13 Jbeta primers. Repertoires were generated with immunoSEQ multiplex PCR, while TCRdb's copy carries only in-frame clones and drops some. The sample yields more than 50,000 clones, roughly 77% seen once. The specimen sequenced was PBMCs. The receptor source for this set is a woman in her forties in good health and CMV-seropositive.

This rearrangement joins TRBV5-1 to TRBJ2-7; 7 nucleotides align to TRBD1. Trimming at V came to 4 bases and at J to 3 bases, leaving 7 bases not matched to a gene. In germline, CDR1 is SGHRS, CDR2 YFSETQ. This CDR3 is built from 14 residues. CDR3 amino acids: CASSAGQEIYEQYF. The CDR3 coding sequence is TGCGCCAGCAGCGCTGGACAGGAAATCTACGAGCAGTACTTC.

The chain combines TRBV7-8 with TRBJ2-7, with 12 bases matching TRBD2. With 5 bases clipped from V and 0 bases from J, the junction kept 8 bases outside the gene matches. The CDR3 totals 17 residues. Germline V lookup: CDR1 SGHVS, CDR2 FQNEAQ. The CDR3: CASSTRLAGEFSYEQYF. The CDR3 region has the DNA TGTGCCAGCAGCACACGACTAGCGGGGGAGTTCTCCTACGAGCAGTACTTC.

The CDR3 region has the DNA TGTGCCAGCAGTCGGACAGGGGTAGGGCAGTACTTC. This encodes CASSRTGVGQYF. This chain connects TRBV7-9 to TRBJ2-7; 9 bases align to TRBD1. There are 12 residues in the CDR3. Germline assignment: CDR1 SEHNR and CDR2 FQNEAQ (reference sequence). V trimming: 6 bases; J trimming: 9 bases; junction bases outside the gene matches: 6. Supplemented by reference TRBV7-9 and TRBJ2-7, the full variable domain reads DTGVSQNPRHKITKRGQNVTFRCDPISEHNRLYWYRQTLGQGPEFLTYFQNEAQLEKSRLLSDRFSAERPKGSFSTLEIQRTEQGDSAMYLCASSRTGVGQYFGPGTRLTVT.

The chain is built from TRBV19 and TRBJ1-1; 8 positions match TRBD1. From germline, CDR1 is LNHDA and CDR2 SQIVND (reference sequence). The J segment lost 2 bases and the V segment lost 5 bases, leaving 7 bases of the junction unmatched. The CDR3 spans 15 residues. The CDR3 nucleotides are TGTGCCAGTAGTTCGGACAGGGCCGGCAACACTGAAGCTTTCTTT. Translating it yields CASSSDRAGNTEAFF.

This rearrangement joins TRBV28 to TRBJ1-5, with 8 positions matching TRBD1. V shed 5 bases, J shed 0 bases, and the junction held 6 bases outside the gene matches. This CDR3 has 16 amino acids. CDR1 is MDHEN and CDR2 is SYDVKM in the germline V gene. CDR3 bases: TGTGCCAGCAGTGGGACAGGACCAAATAGCAATCAGCCCCAGCATTTT. Protein product: CASSGTGPNSNQPQHF.

This clone came up a few times. The rearrangement uses TRBV19 and TRBJ1-5, with D unclear. The V gene's germline CDR1 is LNHDA and CDR2 SQIVND (reference sequence). With 5 bases removed from V and 5 bases from J, the gap between germline ends came to 7 bases. The CDR3 covers 12 residues. CDR3 DNA: TGTGCCAGTAGTCCCCCGGATCAGCCCCAGCATTTT. Translated: CASSPPDQPQHF.

This chain connects TRBV5-5 to TRBJ2-3, with TRBD2 matching 9 bases. V was clipped by 2 bases and J by 1 base; unmatched bases: 2. The germline gives CDR1 SGHKS, CDR2 YYEKEE (reference sequence). The CDR3 has 15 residues. CDR3 protein: CASSLLAGGTDTQYF. DNA of the CDR3: TGTGCCAGCAGCTTATTAGCGGGGGGCACAGATACGCAGTATTTT.

The rearrangement joins TRBV16 to TRBJ2-3; 10 positions match TRBD1. V trimming: 5 bases; J trimming: 3 bases; junction bases outside the gene matches: 5. Germline CDR1 reads KGHSY; CDR2 reads FQNENV. The CDR3 loop spans 15 amino acids. The CDR3: CASSLGQGKTDTQYF. The CDR3, as DNA: TGTGCCAGCAGCTTGGGACAGGGGAAGACAGATACGCAGTATTTT.

The chain employs TRBV13 and TRBJ2-6, with D perhaps TRBD2 (5 bases). This CDR3 is built from 12 residues. V lost 7 bases and J 4 bases, leaving 5 bases between the germline ends. Germline V CDR1 and CDR2: PRHDT, FYEKMQ (reference sequence). CDR3 sequence reads: CASTGGANVLTF. CDR3 DNA sequence: TGTGCCAGCACGGGGGGGGCCAACGTCCTGACTTTC.

V and J are TRBV5-6 and TRBJ2-7; 7 nucleotides match TRBD2. Trimming at V came to 2 bases and at J to 0 bases, leaving 8 bases not matched to a gene. The CDR3 length is 16 residues. In germline, CDR1 is SGHDT, CDR2 YYEEEE. The DNA for the CDR3 is TGTGCCAGCAGCTTTCTTTCGGGGGGTAGCTCCTACGAGCAGTACTTC. It codes for CASSFLSGGSSYEQYF.